This T cell receptor (beta chain) was obtained from a study of cytomegalovirus exposure and HLA in healthy donors. Broader study findings: TCR association rates varied by HLA locus in a later analysis, with DRB1 highest and HLA-C lowest.

With 60 Vbeta and 13 Jbeta primers, the PCR was carried out. Using immunoSEQ multiplex PCR, the repertoire was profiled, and TCRdb retains in-frame clones only, with some absent. In the table there are 100,000 to 150,000 clones, 80% of which are singletons. Notes on this clone: No antigen is known for it.

The specimen sequenced was PBMCs. This receptor was identified in a middle-aged woman in good health and CMV-seronegative.

CDR3 amino acids: CASSSNPLTGRGGYTF. The CDR3 DNA reads as TGTGCCAGCAGCTCGAACCCCTTGACAGGGCGGGGAGGCTACACCTTC. J is TRBJ1-2 and V is TRBV7-8; 7 bases match TRBD1. The CDR3 totals 16 residues. V lost 4 bases and J lost 8; bases outside the gene matches: 16. Germline V gene data show CDR1 as SGHVS and CDR2 as FQNEAQ.